This TCR beta chain was identified during a study of human T cells and chemical hapten exposure. The table lists this clonotype with a few counts. Per the authors' pipeline: Sampled TCR counts reached a median of roughly 90,000 per sample, with values ranging from roughly 20,000 to 750,000. TCRdb re-analysed the RACE reads in MiXCR, keeping a single row per CDR3 protein. The V and J calls and clone size are TCRdb's, not the authors'. The table includes roughly 48,000 distinct CDR3 sequences, 3.5% to 4.5% detected once. As for time point: healthy volunteer bleed at 2 weeks. Total RNA was extracted from unfractionated whole blood. Unmatched junction bases numbered 5, after V lost 0 bases and J lost 3 bases. The CDR3 extends over 15 amino acids. Germline V lookup: CDR1 GTSNPN, CDR2 SVGIG (reference sequence).

The specimen was whole blood. The origin of this receptor is a human donor in good health. Some clones in this sample may be carry-over from other donors' samples. This chain links TRBV30 with TRBJ1-5; TRBD1 matches 7 bases. CDR3 loop: CAWSVPTGVNQPQHF. The CDR3 nucleotides are TGTGCCTGGAGTGTACCCACAGGGGTCAATCAGCCCCAGCATTTT.